This TCR beta chain was recovered during a study of T cells in women clearing cervical HPV infection. Concerning this clone: No antigen is known for it. The missing CDR3 end, 3 residues past where the read stops, is filled in from the germline J gene.

Profiled with immunoSEQ multiplex PCR; TCRdb holds only in-frame clones, not every one. Its clone listing holds about 48,000 clones. Germline V lookup: CDR1 LNHDA, CDR2 SQIVND (reference sequence). The V and J ends lost 10 bases and 6 bases, in that order; junction bases with no gene match: 11. The CDR3 sequence is 14 residues long. Findings and caveats of the study: TRBV6-7 abundance was lower in cases than controls (around 0.1% versus 0.15%). Richness differences could reflect unmeasured T-cell content per sample.

The chain is built from TRBV19 and TRBJ2-1; 8 positions agree with TRBD2. The source of this sequence is a woman between 18 and 70 years old with a cervical HPV16 infection that either progressed to CIN3+ or cleared (not recorded which). The sample comprised blood buffy coat. CDR3 bases read: TGTGCCACCACAACGGGGGGGGCGGCCAATGAG. Protein: CATTTGGAANE. The CDR3 as a whole reads CATTTGGAANEQFF.